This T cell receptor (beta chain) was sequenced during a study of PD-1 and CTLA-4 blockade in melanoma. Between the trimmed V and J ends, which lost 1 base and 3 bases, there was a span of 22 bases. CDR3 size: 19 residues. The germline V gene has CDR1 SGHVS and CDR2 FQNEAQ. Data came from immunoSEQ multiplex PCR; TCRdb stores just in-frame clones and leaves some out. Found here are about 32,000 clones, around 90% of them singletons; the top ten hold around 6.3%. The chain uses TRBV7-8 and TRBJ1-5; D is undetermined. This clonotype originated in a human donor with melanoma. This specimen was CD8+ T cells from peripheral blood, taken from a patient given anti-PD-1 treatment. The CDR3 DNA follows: TGTGCCAGCAGCTTAGATTTTACAGTCCCTTGGGAGAACAATCAGCCCCAGCATTTT. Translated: CASSLDFTVPWENNQPQHF.